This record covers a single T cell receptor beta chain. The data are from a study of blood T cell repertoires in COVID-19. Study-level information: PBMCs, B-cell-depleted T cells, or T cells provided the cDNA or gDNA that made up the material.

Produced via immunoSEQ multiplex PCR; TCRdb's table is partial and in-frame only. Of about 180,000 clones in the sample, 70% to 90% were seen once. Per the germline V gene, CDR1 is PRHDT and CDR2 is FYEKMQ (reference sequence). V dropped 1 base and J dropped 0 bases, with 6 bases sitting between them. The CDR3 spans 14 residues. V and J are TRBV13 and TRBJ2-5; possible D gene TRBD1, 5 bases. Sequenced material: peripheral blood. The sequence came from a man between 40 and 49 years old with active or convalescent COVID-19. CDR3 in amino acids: CASSLATDQETQYF. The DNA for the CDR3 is TGTGCCAGCAGCTTAGCGACAGACCAAGAGACCCAGTACTTC. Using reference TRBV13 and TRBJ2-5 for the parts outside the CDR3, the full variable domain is AAGVIQSPRHLIKEKRETATLKCYPIPRHDTVYWYQQGPGQDPQFLISFYEKMQSDKGSIPDRFSAQQFSDYHSELNMSSLELGDSALYFCASSLATDQETQYFGPGTRLLVL.